The rows below give T cell receptor beta chains drawn from one sample of a study of T-cell memory formation after mild COVID-19. TCRdb re-called the 5' RACE reads with MiXCR, one entry per CDR3 protein. The repertoire holds fewer than 650,000 distinct CDR3 sequences, with roughly a sixth as singletons. The sample comprised PBMCs or a T cell subset sorted from them (not recorded which). Receptor source: an adult woman who had mild COVID-19 (a few samples of this study predate the infection). Cell type and time point are not known. The CDR3 runs from the conserved cysteine through the conserved F or W. D genes are given only for firm matches. Rows may omit the clone size; those that give it use once, few, many or a size class.

DNA	CDR3	V	J	D	size
TGTGCCAGCTCTAGCGAGCAGTACTTC	CASSSEQYF	TRBV6-2/TRBV6-3	TRBJ2-7	.	few
TGTGCCAGCAGACAGGGCGGAGATGGCTACACCTTC	CASRQGGDGYTF	TRBV6-6	TRBJ1-2	.	.
TGTGCCAGCAGTTTATCTGGGACAGCCTACACCGGGGAGCTGTTTTTT	CASSLSGTAYTGELFF	TRBV12-3/TRBV12-4	TRBJ2-2	TRBD1	.
TGTGCCAGCAGCCAAGTCCAACAGGGGGTAAAGGGCAATCAGCCCCAGCATTTT	CASSQVQQGVKGNQPQHF	TRBV4-2	TRBJ1-5	TRBD1	.
TGCAGCGCTCGAGCGGGGGGGCGGGGTACGCAGTATTTT	CSARAGGRGTQYF	TRBV20-1	TRBJ2-3	TRBD2	few
TGCAGTGCTAGAGTTAGACTAGCGGGAGAGCGGACAGATACGCAGTATTTT	CSARVRLAGERTDTQYF	TRBV20-1	TRBJ2-3	TRBD2	few
TGTGCCAGCAGCTTGCCGGGACTGCGGATTCAGTACTTC	CASSLPGLRIQYF	TRBV7-2	TRBJ2-4	.	.
TGCGCCAGCAGGACAGCCGAAACCTATGGCTACACCTTC	CASRTAETYGYTF	TRBV5-1	TRBJ1-2	.	few
TGTGCCACCAGTGATCGGGGACCGCAGTTCTTC	CATSDRGPQFF	TRBV24-1	TRBJ2-1	.	.
TGTGCCTGGAGTCCGGACGGGGGCACCCGGGAGCTGTTTTTT	CAWSPDGGTRELFF	TRBV30	TRBJ2-2	.	.
TGTGCCCGGGCGGCGGGGGTCACAGATACGCAGTATTTT	CARAAGVTDTQYF	TRBV30	TRBJ2-3	TRBD2	.
TGTGCCAGCAAGCCGGGACAGGGGGCGAACGAGCAGTACTTC	CASKPGQGANEQYF	TRBV6-5	TRBJ2-7	TRBD1	few
TGTGCCAGCAGCGCGGGACAGGGCCTAGGGGGGCAGTATTTT	CASSAGQGLGGQYF	TRBV7-6	TRBJ2-3	TRBD1	.